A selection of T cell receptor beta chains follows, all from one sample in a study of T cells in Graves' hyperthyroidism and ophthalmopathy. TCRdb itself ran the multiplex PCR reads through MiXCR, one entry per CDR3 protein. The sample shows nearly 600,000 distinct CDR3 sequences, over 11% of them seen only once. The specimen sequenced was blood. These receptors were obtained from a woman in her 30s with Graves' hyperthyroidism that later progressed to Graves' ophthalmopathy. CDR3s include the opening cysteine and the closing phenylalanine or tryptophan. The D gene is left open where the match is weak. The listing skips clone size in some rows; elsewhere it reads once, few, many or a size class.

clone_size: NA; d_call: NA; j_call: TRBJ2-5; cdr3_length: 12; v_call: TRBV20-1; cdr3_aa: CSATRGPGTQYF; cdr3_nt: TGCAGTGCTACGCGGGGTCCTGGGACCCAGTACTTC
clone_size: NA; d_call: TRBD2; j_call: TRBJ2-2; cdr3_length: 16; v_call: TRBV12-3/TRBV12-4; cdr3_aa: CASSYTTSWNTGELFF; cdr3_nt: TGTGCCAGCAGTTACACGACTAGCTGGAACACCGGGGAGCTGTTTTTT
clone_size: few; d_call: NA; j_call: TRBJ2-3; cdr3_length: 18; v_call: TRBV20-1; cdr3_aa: CSARDRYRGRVQGDTQYF; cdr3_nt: TGCAGTGCTAGAGATCGGTATCGGGGTAGGGTACAAGGAGATACGCAGTATTTT
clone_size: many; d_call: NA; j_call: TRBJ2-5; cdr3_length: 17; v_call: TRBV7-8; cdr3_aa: CASSLTSIWRDQETQYF; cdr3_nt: TGTGCCAGCAGCCTCACATCCATTTGGCGGGACCAAGAGACCCAGTACTTC
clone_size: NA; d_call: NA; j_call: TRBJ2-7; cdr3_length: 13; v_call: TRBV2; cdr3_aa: CASIEDVSNEQYF; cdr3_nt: TGTGCCAGCATTGAGGACGTGTCCAACGAGCAGTACTTC
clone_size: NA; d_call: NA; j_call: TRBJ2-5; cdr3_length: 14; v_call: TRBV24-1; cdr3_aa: CATSRAGQKETQYF; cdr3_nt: TGTGCCACCAGTCGCGCGGGACAGAAAGAGACCCAGTACTTC
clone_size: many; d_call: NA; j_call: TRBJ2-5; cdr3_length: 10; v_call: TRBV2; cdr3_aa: CASSERTQYF; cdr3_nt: TGTGCCAGCAGTGAGAGGACCCAGTACTTC
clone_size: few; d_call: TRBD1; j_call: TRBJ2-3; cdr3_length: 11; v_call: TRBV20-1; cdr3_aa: CSATGGDTQYF; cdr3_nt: TGCAGTGCTACAGGGGGCGATACGCAGTATTTT
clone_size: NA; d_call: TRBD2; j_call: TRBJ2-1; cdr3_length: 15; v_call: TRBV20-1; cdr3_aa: CSARGGTSGHNEQFF; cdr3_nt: TGCAGTGCTAGAGGCGGGACTAGCGGTCACAATGAGCAGTTCTTC
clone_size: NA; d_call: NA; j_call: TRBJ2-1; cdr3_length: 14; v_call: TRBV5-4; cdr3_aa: CASSETRVRNEQFF; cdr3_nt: TGTGCCAGCAGCGAGACGAGGGTGAGGAATGAGCAGTTCTTC
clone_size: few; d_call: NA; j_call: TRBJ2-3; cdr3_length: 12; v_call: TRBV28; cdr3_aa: CASSPQGGGRYF; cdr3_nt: TGTGCCAGCAGCCCTCAGGGAGGGGGCCGGTATTTT
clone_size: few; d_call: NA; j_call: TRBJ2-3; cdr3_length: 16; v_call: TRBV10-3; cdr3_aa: CAITGSPRGGTDTQYF; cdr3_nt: TGTGCCATCACCGGTAGCCCCCGAGGAGGCACAGATACGCAGTATTTT
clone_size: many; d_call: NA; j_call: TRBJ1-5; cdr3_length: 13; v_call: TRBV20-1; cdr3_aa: CSAARDSNQPQHF; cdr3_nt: TGCAGTGCTGCCCGGGACAGCAATCAGCCCCAGCATTTT
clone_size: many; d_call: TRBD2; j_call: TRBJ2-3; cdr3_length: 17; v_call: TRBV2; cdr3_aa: CASSGGGLAGGTDTQYF; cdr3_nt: TGTGCCAGCAGTGGGGGGGGACTAGCCGGAGGCACAGATACGCAGTATTTT
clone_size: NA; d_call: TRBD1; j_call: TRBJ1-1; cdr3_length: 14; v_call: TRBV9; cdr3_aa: CASSGQGKLSEAFF; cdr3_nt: TGTGCCAGCAGCGGACAGGGGAAACTTAGTGAAGCTTTCTTT
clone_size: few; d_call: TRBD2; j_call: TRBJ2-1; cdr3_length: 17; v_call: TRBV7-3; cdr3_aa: CASSTYPGLAGINEQFF; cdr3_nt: TGTGCCAGCAGCACTTATCCGGGACTAGCGGGTATTAATGAGCAGTTCTTC
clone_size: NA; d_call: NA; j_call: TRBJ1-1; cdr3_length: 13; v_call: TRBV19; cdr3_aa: CASSDAPNTEAFF; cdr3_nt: TGTGCCAGTAGTGATGCACCCAACACTGAAGCTTTCTTT
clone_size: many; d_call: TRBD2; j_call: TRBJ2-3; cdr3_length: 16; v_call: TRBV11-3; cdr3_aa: CASSARSGMNVDTQYF; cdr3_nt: TGTGCCAGCAGCGCCCGAAGCGGGATGAACGTAGATACGCAGTATTTT
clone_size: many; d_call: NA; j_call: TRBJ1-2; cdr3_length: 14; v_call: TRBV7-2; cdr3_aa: CASNLLGGADGYTF; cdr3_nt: TGTGCCAGCAATTTACTGGGGGGCGCAGATGGCTACACCTTC
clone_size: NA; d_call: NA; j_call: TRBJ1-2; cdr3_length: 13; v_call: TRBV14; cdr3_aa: CASRLSPNYGYTF; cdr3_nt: TGTGCCAGCAGGCTCTCCCCTAATTATGGCTACACCTTC
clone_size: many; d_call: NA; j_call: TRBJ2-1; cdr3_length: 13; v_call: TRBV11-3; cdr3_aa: CASSLDRRDSEFF; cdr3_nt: TGTGCCAGCAGCTTAGATCGCAGGGACTCTGAGTTCTTC
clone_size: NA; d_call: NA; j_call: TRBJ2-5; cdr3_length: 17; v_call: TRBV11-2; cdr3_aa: CASSSPGGAMYQETQYF; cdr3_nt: TGTGCCAGCAGCTCCCCTGGGGGGGCGATGTACCAAGAGACCCAGTACTTC
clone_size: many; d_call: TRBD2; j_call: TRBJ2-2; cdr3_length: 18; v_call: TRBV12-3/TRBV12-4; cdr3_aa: CASSLGIAGGTNTGELFF; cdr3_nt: TGTGCCAGCAGTTTGGGGATAGCGGGAGGAACCAACACCGGGGAGCTGTTTTTT
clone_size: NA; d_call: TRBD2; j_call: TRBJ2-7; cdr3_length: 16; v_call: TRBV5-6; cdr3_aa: CASSLAGASGNYEQYF; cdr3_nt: TGTGCCAGCAGCTTGGCCGGGGCTAGCGGAAACTACGAGCAGTACTTC
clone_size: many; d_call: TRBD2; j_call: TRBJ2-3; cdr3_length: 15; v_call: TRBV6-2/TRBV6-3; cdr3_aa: CASDGSGRPADTQYF; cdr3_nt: TGTGCCAGCGATGGGAGCGGGAGACCCGCAGATACGCAGTATTTT
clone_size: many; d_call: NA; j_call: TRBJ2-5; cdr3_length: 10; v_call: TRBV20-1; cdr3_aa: CSASVETQYF; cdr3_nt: TGCAGTGCTTCCGTGGAGACCCAGTACTTC
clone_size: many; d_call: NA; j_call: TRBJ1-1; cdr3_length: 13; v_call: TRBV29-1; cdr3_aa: CRTDGGADTEAFF; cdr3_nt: TGCAGGACGGACGGGGGCGCGGACACTGAAGCTTTCTTT
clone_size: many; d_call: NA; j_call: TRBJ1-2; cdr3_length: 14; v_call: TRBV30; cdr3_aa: CAWSEPGTNYGYTF; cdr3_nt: TGTGCCTGGAGTGAGCCCGGGACTAACTATGGCTACACCTTC
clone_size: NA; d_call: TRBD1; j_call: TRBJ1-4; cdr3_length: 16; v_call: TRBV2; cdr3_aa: CASSSYDRGRSEKLFF; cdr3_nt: TGTGCCAGCAGCTCATACGACAGGGGGCGTTCCGAAAAACTGTTTTTT
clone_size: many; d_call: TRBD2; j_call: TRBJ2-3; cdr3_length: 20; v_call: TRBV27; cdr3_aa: CASSASAPGLAGASTDTQYF; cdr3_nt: TGTGCCAGCAGCGCCTCCGCTCCGGGACTAGCGGGAGCTAGCACAGATACGCAGTATTTT
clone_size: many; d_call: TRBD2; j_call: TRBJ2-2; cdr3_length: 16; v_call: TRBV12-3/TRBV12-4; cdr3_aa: CASSGGLAGVHGELFF; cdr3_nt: TGTGCCAGCAGTGGGGGACTAGCGGGAGTTCACGGGGAGCTGTTTTTT
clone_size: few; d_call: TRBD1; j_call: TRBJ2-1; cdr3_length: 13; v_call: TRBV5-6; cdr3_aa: CASGQAGNNEQFF; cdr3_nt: TGTGCCAGCGGACAGGCCGGTAACAATGAGCAGTTCTTC
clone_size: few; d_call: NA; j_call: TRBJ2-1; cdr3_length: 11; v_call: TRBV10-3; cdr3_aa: CAISRDSEQFF; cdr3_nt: TGTGCCATCAGCCGGGACTCTGAGCAGTTCTTC
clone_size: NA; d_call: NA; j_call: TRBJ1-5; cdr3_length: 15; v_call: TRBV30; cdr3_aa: CAWSVLRGSNQPQHF; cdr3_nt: TGTGCCTGGAGTGTGCTTCGGGGGAGCAATCAGCCCCAGCATTTT
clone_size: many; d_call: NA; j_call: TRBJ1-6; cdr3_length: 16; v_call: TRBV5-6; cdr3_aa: CASSRQEISYNSPLHF; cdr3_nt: TGTGCCAGCAGCCGACAGGAGATCTCCTATAATTCACCCCTCCACTTT
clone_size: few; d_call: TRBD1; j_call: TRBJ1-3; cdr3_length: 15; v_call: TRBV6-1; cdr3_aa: CASSERTGGGNTIYF; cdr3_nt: TGTGCCAGCAGTGAACGGACAGGGGGCGGAAACACCATATATTTT
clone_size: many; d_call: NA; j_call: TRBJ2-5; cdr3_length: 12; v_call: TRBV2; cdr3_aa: CATQLSQETQYF; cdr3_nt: TGTGCCACCCAACTGAGCCAAGAGACCCAGTACTTC
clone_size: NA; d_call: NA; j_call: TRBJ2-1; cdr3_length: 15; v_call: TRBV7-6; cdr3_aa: CASSLAGTPYNEQFF; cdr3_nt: TGTGCCAGCAGCTTAGCCGGAACTCCATACAATGAGCAGTTCTTC
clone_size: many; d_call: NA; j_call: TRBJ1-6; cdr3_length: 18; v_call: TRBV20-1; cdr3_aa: CSARDLRSDLRNNSPLHF; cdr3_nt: TGCAGTGCTAGAGATCTGAGGTCCGATCTACGGAATAATTCACCCCTCCACTTT
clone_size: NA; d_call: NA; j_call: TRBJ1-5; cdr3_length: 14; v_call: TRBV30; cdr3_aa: CAWSAGAVNQPQHF; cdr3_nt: TGTGCCTGGAGTGCAGGGGCGGTCAATCAGCCCCAGCATTTT